The 13 T cell receptor beta chains below all came from one sample that was sequenced in a study of blood T cells in healthy people across ages. The use of a sample-barcoded 5' primer and a J-beta primer mix characterized a second PCR of roughly 7 to 11 cycles. Via MiXCR, TCRdb re-called the 5' RACE reads, giving one row per CDR3 protein. The sample includes roughly 800,000 distinct CDR3 sequences, around 25% of them seen just once. The same data also went into a second study, on T cells of mothers and their children.

Sample: blood. All receptors derive from a boy younger than 18 in good health.

The chain is built from TRBV27 and TRBJ1-1; D might be TRBD1 (6 bases). Germline values: CDR1 MNHEY, CDR2 SMNVEV (reference sequence). The V and J ends lost 0 bases and 10 bases respectively, with 12 bases between them. CDR3 length equals 13 residues. For the CDR3, the DNA is TGTGCCAGCAGTTTATCGTCGGGGGCCGGAGCTTTCTTT. This gives the protein CASSLSSGAGAFF.

The chain links TRBV9 to TRBJ1-2; 9 bases are a match to TRBD1. CDR1 is SGDLS and CDR2 is YYNGEE in the germline V gene. The CDR3 has 13 amino acids. Losses at the gene ends were 2 bases for V and 7 bases for J; bases not matched to a gene: 3. The CDR3 region is CASSVGQGSGYTF. In nucleotides, the CDR3 is TGTGCCAGCAGCGTGGGACAGGGCTCTGGCTACACCTTC.

The V gene is TRBV20-1, the J gene TRBJ2-7; 7 nucleotides agree with TRBD1. CDR3 length: 12 residues. The ends lost 5 bases at V and 2 bases at J; junction bases unmatched: 3. Germline assignment: CDR1 DFQATT and CDR2 SNEGSKA (reference sequence). CDR3 sequence: CSADDRAYEQYF. The CDR3 DNA follows: TGCAGTGCTGACGACAGGGCCTACGAGCAGTACTTC.

The chain combines TRBV9 with TRBJ2-1; D might be TRBD2 (6 bases). The J call could be wrong; TRBJ2-5 is a better fit for the DNA end. Germline assignment: CDR1 SGDLS and CDR2 YYNGEE. This CDR3 has 14 amino acids. The CDR3 sequence is CASSVDPGVETQYF. CDR3 coding DNA: TGTGCCAGCAGCGTAGACCCGGGGGTGGAGACCCAGTACTTC.

The chain combines TRBV29-1 with TRBJ1-1; no reliable D call. From germline, CDR1 is SQVTM and CDR2 ANQGSEA. Trimming shortened V by 4 bases and J by 1 base, and 7 bases separated the two germline ends. This CDR3 has 12 residues. In DNA form, the CDR3 reads TGCAGCGTTGTTGCGGGGAACACTGAAGCTTTCTTT. This sequence encodes CSVVAGNTEAFF. Together with reference TRBV29-1 and TRBJ1-1, the CDR3 gives the full variable domain: SAVISQKPSRDICQRGTSLTIQCQVDSQVTMMFWYRQQPGQSLTLIATANQGSEATYESGFVIDKFPISRPNLTFSTLTVSNMSPEDSSIYLCSVVAGNTEAFFGQGTRLTVV.

This clonotype was picked up a small number of times. Germline and junction disagree at one end, which may indicate a read error. This chain joins TRBV29-1 and TRBJ2-4, with D perhaps matching TRBD2 (6 bases). Germline CDR1 and CDR2: SQVTM and ANQGSEA. The CDR3 loop spans 8 amino acids. The CDR3 is CSVWGEFF. CDR3 in DNA: TGCAGCGTTTGGGGGGAGTTCTTC.

The rearrangement uses TRBV20-1 and TRBJ2-3, with 7 nucleotides matching TRBD2. The CDR3 length is 15 residues. The J segment lost 0 bases and the V segment lost 6 bases, leaving 9 bases of the junction unmatched. Per the germline V gene, CDR1 is DFQATT and CDR2 is SNEGSKA (reference sequence). CDR3 protein: CSARERGSSTDTQYF. CDR3 DNA: TGCAGTGCCCGCGAGCGGGGCTCTAGCACAGATACGCAGTATTTT.

This clonotype occurred a few times. J is TRBJ2-3 and V is TRBV28, with D uncertain. The CDR3 has 14 residues. Germline V lookup: CDR1 MDHEN, CDR2 SYDVKM. V gave up 6 bases and J gave up 2 bases, with 12 bases separating them. The CDR3, as DNA: TGTGCCAGCAGCTATACCGCACCCACAGATACGCAGTATTTT. As protein: CASSYTAPTDTQYF.

This clonotype was picked up a small number of times. The chain joins TRBV2 to TRBJ2-5, with a possible D match to TRBD1 (6 bases). The germline V gene encodes CDR1 SNHLY and CDR2 FYNNEI. The CDR3 consists of 14 residues. Trimming removed 5 bases from V and 3 bases from J, with 13 bases in between. For the CDR3, the DNA is TGTGCCAGCAGTCTCCGGGACACCGAAGAGACCCAGTACTTC. The encoded protein is CASSLRDTEETQYF.

The chain recombines TRBV20-1 with TRBJ2-7; TRBD2 agrees at 10 bases. This CDR3 has 13 residues. The V gene end was trimmed by 3 bases and the J gene end by 6 bases; junction bases not matched to a gene: 5. Per germline, CDR1 DFQATT and CDR2 SNEGSKA (reference sequence). CDR3 in amino acids: CSARASGSFEQYF. Written as DNA, the CDR3 is TGCAGTGCTAGGGCTAGCGGGAGTTTCGAGCAGTACTTC.

This clonotype has a handful of counts. The chain recombines TRBV2 with TRBJ2-7; 9 bases are a match to TRBD2. The CDR3 extends over 16 amino acids. Germline-derived CDR1 and CDR2 are SNHLY and FYNNEI. V lost 5 bases and J lost 6; bases outside the gene matches: 14. CDR3 nucleotides: TGTGCCAGCAGTTTTCTAGCGGGGCAAAGTTCAGGCGAGCAGTACTTC. Translated: CASSFLAGQSSGEQYF.

The gene calls are TRBV6-1 and TRBJ2-1, with a tentative D call TRBD1 (6 bases). V was clipped by 2 bases and J by 4 bases, with 15 bases between them. Germline values: CDR1 MNHNS, CDR2 SASEGT. CDR3 size: 16 residues. CDR3 bases: TGTGCCAGCAGTGAATTTGGGGGCAGGGTGTACAATGAGCAGTTCTTC. It codes for CASSEFGGRVYNEQFF.

This clonotype has a handful of counts. The genes are TRBV29-1 and TRBJ2-7; 11 bases match TRBD1. The germline V gene encodes CDR1 SQVTM and CDR2 ANQGSEA. V shed 2 bases and J 1 base; nucleotides not matched to a gene: 1. The CDR3 is 14 residues long. CDR3 residues: CSVERDRGSYEQYF. CDR3 DNA sequence: TGCAGCGTTGAAAGGGACAGGGGGTCCTACGAGCAGTACTTC.